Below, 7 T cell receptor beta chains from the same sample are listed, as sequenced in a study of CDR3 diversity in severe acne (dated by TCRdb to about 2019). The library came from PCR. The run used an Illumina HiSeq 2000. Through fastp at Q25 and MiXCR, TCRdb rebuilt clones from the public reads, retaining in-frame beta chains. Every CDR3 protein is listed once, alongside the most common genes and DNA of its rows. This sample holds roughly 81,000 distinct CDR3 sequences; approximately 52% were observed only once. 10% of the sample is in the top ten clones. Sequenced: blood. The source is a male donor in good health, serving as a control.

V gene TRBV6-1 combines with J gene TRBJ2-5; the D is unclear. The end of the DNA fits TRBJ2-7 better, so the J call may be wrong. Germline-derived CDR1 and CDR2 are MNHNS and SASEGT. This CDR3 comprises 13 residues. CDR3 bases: TGTGCCAGCAGTCCCGGTCTAGGGTCCGAGCAGTACTTC. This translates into CASSPGLGSEQYF.

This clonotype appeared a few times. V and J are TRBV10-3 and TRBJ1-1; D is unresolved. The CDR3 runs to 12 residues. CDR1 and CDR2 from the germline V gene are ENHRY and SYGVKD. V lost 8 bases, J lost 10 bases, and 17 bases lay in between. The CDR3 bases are TGTGCCATCTCCCCCGGGGATCATAGAGCTTTCTTT. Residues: CAISPGDHRAFF.

The CDR3 DNA reads TGTGCCAGTAGTATAGGAGGACAGGGGCACGAGCAGTACTTC. It is translated as CASSIGGQGHEQYF. The genes are TRBV19 and TRBJ2-7, with 9 bases lining up with TRBD1. J gave up 5 bases and V 1 base, and 3 bases lay outside the gene matches. Germline loops: CDR1 LNHDA, CDR2 SQIVND (reference sequence). There are 14 residues in the CDR3.

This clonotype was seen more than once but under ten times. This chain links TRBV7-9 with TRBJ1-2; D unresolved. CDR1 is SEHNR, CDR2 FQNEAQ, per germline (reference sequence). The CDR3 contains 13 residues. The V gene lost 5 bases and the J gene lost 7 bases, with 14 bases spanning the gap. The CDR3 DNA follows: TGTGCCAGCAGCAAGGATTCCCTTGGTGGCTACACCTTC. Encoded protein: CASSKDSLGGYTF.

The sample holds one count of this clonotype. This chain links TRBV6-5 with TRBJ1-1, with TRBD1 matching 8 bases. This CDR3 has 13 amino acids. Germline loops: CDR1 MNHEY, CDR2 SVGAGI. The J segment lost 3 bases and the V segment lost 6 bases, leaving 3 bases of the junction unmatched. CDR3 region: CASSRGPDTEAFF. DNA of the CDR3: TGTGCCAGCAGCAGGGGGCCGGACACTGAAGCTTTCTTT.

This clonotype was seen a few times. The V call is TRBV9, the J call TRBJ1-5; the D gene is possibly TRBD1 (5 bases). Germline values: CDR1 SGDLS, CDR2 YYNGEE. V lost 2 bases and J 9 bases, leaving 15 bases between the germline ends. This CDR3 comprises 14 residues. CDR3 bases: TGTGCCAGCAGCGTTTCCGGGACCCCTCCGCCCCAGCATTTT. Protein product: CASSVSGTPPPQHF.

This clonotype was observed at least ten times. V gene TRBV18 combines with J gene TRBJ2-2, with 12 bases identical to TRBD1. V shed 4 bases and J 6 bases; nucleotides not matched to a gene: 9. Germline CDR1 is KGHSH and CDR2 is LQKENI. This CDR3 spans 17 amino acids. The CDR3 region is CASSLTPGQGASGELFF. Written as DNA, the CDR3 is TGTGCCAGCTCACTCACCCCGGGACAGGGGGCTTCCGGGGAGCTGTTTTTT.